This record covers a single T cell receptor (beta chain). What this receptor recognizes is not known. No qualities accompany the bases; no much larger clone lies one base away. This specimen comes from a study of blood T cell repertoires in COVID-19 (dated by TCRdb to between 2020 and 2021). General notes on the study: Samples from collaborators originated in the United States, Italy and Spain and spanned both the acute and convalescent phases of COVID-19. The repertoires were made available in a free public database intended to serve as a resource for research on the immune response to SARS-CoV-2. HLA class I and class II types, where available, came from metadata supplied by the sample provider rather than from assay-based typing. Nearly every sample came with metadata listing a de-identified subject ID, COVID-19 status, age in years and sex. The samples were drawn from two sources: the first 160 participants of the ongoing ImmuneRACE study, and 1,200 or so subjects contributed by 6 global collaborators. The prospective study material was composed of cDNA or gDNA derived from T cells, B-cell-depleted T cells, or PBMCs. Deeply sampled blood TCRbeta repertoires from subjects exposed to, actively infected with, or recovered from COVID-19 were included in the dataset.

Participants in the prospective study were aged about 18 to 95 years, lived in over 20 United States geographic areas, and enrolled through a virtual design. In the prospective study, cohorts were assigned on the basis of participant-reported clinical history obtained from a screening survey and a study questionnaire. Exposed participants had been in contact with someone with a PCR-confirmed or clinician-diagnosed COVID-19 case within 2 weeks of study entry. In the prospective study, whole blood, serum and a nasopharyngeal or oropharyngeal swab were collected from each participant by mobile phlebotomists. Participants in the prospective study had the option to provide additional blood draws and questionnaires over an approximately 2-month period. Prospective study blood samples were shipped either frozen or at room temperature before DNA extraction. What the work shows at the level of the full study, not this receptor alone: The quantity of clinical and demographic metadata differed by source and by participant and was supplied without curation.

TCRbeta CDR3 regions were amplified from genomic DNA by means of the immunoSEQ Assay, a bias-controlled multiplex PCR. As for how the authors treated the data: Nucleated cell counts per sample were estimated from amplification of reference gene primers within the assay. To quantify the absolute abundance of each unique TCRbeta CDR3 rearrangement, sequence reads were collapsed and filtered. For each sample, productive Simpson clonality was calculated as the square root of Simpson's diversity index over productive rearrangements. The source is immuneACCESS, and TCRdb retained only in-frame sequences with V and J called. Part of the clones is not carried over; for the studies checked, unresolved V genes explain less than half of this, and the remainder is unexplained. For V, J and clone size, that table is used; D and trimming come from the DNA. A total of some 400,000 clones appear in this sample, roughly nine tenths of them only once. The ten largest make up roughly 0.86% of the sample.

The germline V gene (reference sequence) gives CDR1 as LNHDA and CDR2 as SQIVND. V was cut back by 5 bases and J by 1 base, leaving a gap of 5 bases between them. The cysteine opens and the phenylalanine closes a CDR3 of 13 amino acids. The kept DNA is CDR3 alone, 39 bases in frame from the first base. This TCR came from a woman aged 40 to 49 who had been exposed to COVID-19. The sequencing input was PBMCs or T cells enriched from blood (not recorded which). The chain uses TRBV19 and TRBJ2-2; tentative D gene TRBD2, with 5 bases matching. The DNA sequence reads TGTGCCAGTAGTGGGAGGAACACCGGGGAGCTGTTTTTT. The encoded protein is CASSGRNTGELFF.